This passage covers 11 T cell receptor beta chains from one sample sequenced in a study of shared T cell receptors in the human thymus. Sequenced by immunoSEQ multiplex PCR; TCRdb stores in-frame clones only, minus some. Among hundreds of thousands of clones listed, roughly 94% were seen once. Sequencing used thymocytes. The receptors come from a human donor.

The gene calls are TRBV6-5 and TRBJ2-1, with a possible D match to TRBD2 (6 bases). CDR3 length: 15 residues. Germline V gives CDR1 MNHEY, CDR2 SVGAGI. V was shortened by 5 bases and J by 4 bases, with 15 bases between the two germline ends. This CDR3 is CASSPEGTSYNEQFF. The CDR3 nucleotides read TGTGCCAGCAGTCCCGAGGGGACTTCATACAATGAGCAGTTCTTC.

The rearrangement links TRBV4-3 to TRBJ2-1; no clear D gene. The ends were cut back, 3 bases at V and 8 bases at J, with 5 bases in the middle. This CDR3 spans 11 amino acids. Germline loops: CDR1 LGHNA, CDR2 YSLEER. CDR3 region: CASSQGDEQFF. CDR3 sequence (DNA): TGCGCCAGCAGCCAGGGTGATGAGCAGTTCTTC.

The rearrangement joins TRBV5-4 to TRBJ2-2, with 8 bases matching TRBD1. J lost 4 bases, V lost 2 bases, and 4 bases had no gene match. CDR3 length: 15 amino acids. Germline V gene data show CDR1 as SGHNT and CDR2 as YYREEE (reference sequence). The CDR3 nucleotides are TGTGCCAGCAGCTTAGCCAGGGGGCTCACCGGGGAGCTGTTTTTT. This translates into CASSLARGLTGELFF. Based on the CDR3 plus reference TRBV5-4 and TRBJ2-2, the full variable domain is ETGVTQSPTHLIKTRGQQVTLRCSSQSGHNTVSWYQQALGQGPQFIFQYYREEENGRGNFPPRFSGLQFPNYSSELNVNALELDDSALYLCASSLARGLTGELFFGEGSRLTVL.

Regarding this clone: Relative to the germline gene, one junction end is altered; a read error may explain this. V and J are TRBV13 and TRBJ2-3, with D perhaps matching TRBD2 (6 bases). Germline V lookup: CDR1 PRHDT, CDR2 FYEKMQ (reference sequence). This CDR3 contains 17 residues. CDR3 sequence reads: CANSYLPWGERTDTQYF. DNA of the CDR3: TGTGCCAACAGCTACCTACCCTGGGGGGAACGCACAGATACGCAGTATTTT.

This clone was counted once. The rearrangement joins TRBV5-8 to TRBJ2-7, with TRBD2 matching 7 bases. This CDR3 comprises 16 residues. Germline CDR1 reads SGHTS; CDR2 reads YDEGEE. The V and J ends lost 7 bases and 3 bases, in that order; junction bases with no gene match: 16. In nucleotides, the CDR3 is TGTGCCAGCTGGGGGTCATGCGGCGGGAGTATCTACGAGCAGTACTTC. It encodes CASWGSCGGSIYEQYF.

The CDR3 protein is CSVGEWGGLKNTDTQYF. CDR3 sequence (DNA): TGCAGCGTTGGGGAGTGGGGAGGACTAAAAAACACAGATACGCAGTATTTT. The chain recombines TRBV29-1 with TRBJ2-3; TRBD2 is a possible D gene (6 bases). V shed 4 bases and J shed 2 bases, with 22 bases lying between them. This CDR3 has 17 amino acids. Germline CDR1 and CDR2: SQVTM and ANQGSEA.

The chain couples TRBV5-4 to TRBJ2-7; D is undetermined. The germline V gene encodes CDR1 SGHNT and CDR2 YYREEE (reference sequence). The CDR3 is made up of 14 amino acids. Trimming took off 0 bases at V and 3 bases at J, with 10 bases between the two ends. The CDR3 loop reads CASSLAPGRYEQYF. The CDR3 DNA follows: TGTGCCAGCAGCTTGGCCCCGGGCCGCTACGAGCAGTACTTC. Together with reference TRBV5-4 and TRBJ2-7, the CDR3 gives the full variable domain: ETGVTQSPTHLIKTRGQQVTLRCSSQSGHNTVSWYQQALGQGPQFIFQYYREEENGRGNFPPRFSGLQFPNYSSELNVNALELDDSALYLCASSLAPGRYEQYFGPGTRLTVT.

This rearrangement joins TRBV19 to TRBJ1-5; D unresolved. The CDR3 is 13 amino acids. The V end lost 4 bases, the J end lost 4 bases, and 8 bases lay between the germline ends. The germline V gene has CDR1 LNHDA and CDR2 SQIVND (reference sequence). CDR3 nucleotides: TGTGCCAGTAGTAACCACCTTAATCAGCCCCAGCATTTT. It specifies CASSNHLNQPQHF.

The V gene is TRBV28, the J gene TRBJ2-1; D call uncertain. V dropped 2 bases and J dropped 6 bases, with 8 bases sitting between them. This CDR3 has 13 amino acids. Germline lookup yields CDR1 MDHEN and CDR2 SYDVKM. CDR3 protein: CASSLVETNEQFF. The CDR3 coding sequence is TGTGCCAGCAGTTTAGTTGAGACCAATGAGCAGTTCTTC. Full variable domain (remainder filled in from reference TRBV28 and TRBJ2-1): DVKVTQSSRYLVKRTGEKVFLECVQDMDHENMFWYRQDPGLGLRLIYFSYDVKMKEKGDIPEGYSVSREKKERFSLILESASTNQTSMYLCASSLVETNEQFFGPGTRLTVL.

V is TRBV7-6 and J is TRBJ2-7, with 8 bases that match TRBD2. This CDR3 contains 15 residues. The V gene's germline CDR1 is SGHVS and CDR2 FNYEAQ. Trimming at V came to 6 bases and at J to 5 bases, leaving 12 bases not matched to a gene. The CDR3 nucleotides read TGTGCCAGCAGTCTAGTCCGGGAGGGCCGGGACGAGCAGTACTTC. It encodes CASSLVREGRDEQYF.

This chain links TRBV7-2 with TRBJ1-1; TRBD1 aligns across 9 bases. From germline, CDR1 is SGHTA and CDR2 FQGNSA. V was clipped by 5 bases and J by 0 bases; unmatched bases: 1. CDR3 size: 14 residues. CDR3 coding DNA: TGTGCCAGCAGCCGACAGGGGGTGAACACTGAAGCTTTCTTT. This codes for CASSRQGVNTEAFF.